This T cell receptor (beta chain) was recovered during a study of blood T cells in healthy people across ages. The study, taken as a whole, reports: Per million T cells, TCR beta diversity dropped about linearly as age rose.

In germline, CDR1 is MGHDK, CDR2 SYGVNS. The CDR3 has 15 residues. Trimming at V came to 4 bases and at J to 8 bases, leaving 8 bases not matched to a gene. With a J-beta primer mix and a sample-barcoded 5' primer, a second PCR ran roughly 6 to 12 cycles. Each sample provided no less than 3 million CDR3-containing paired-end reads. TCRdb recomputed calls from the 5' RACE reads with MiXCR, one row per CDR3 protein. The sample records about 780,000 distinct CDR3 sequences, under 80% being singletons. Peripheral blood from each donor was collected in a volume of 8.5 to 10 milliliters. To note about this clonotype: Antigen unknown.

The clonotype comes from a young man in good health. The V call is TRBV25-1, the J call TRBJ1-2; TRBD1 agrees at 12 bases. The specimen was blood. Here the CDR3 DNA reads TGTGCCAGCAGTGTCGGGACAGGGGGCTGGGGCGGCTACACCTTC. Protein sequence: CASSVGTGGWGGYTF.